The following is a T cell receptor (beta chain) sequence with its context. The antigen remains unidentified. Germline V CDR1 and CDR2: MNHEY, SMNVEV (reference sequence). The CDR3 has 16 amino acids. V shed 2 bases and J shed 1 base, with 12 bases lying between them. 13 Jbeta primers and 60 Vbeta primers were used for the PCR. Method: immunoSEQ multiplex PCR; TCRdb's copy keeps in-frame clones and lacks some. The table lists 200,000 or so clones, approximately 78% of them singletons. The data belong to a study of cytomegalovirus exposure and HLA in healthy donors. General study results and limits: Later on, an analysis tied about 17,000 TCR beta sequences to HLA alleles at 0.05 false discovery rate. Only CMV serostatus was available as immune exposure information.

The rearrangement uses TRBV27 and TRBJ2-1; D is ambiguous. The source material was PBMCs. This TCR derives from a woman aged 50 to 60 in good health and CMV-seropositive. CDR3 bases: TGTGCCAGCAGTTTAACAGCTGAAGCTTCCTACAATGAGCAGTTCTTC. It translates to CASSLTAEASYNEQFF.